These 24 T cell receptor beta chains were sequenced from one sample in a study of blood T cell repertoires in COVID-19. Only in-frame clones appear in the TCRdb table, and some are missing; sequencing was by immunoSEQ multiplex PCR. The table has around 100,000 clones, over 75% seen once. Material: peripheral blood. These receptor sequences come from a man aged 25 to 40 in a cohort sampled during active COVID-19.

V is TRBV3-1 (or the pseudogene TRBV3-2) and J is TRBJ2-1; 9 bases are a match to TRBD1. CDR3 size: 15 residues. The ends lost 3 bases at V and 5 bases at J; junction bases unmatched: 5. The germline V gene encodes CDR1 LGHDT and CDR2 YNNKEL (reference sequence). The CDR3 reads CASSHPDRGNNEQFF. In nucleotides, the CDR3 is TGTGCCAGCAGCCATCCGGACAGGGGAAACAATGAGCAGTTCTTC.

V is TRBV6-5 and J is TRBJ2-7, with 9 bases aligning to TRBD2. Germline V gives CDR1 MNHEY, CDR2 SVGAGI. This CDR3 spans 15 amino acids. With V trimmed by 0 bases and J by 2 bases, 2 bases remained unmatched. CDR3 amino acids: CASSYSSSGAYEQYF. The DNA for the CDR3 is TGTGCCAGCAGTTACTCGTCTAGCGGGGCCTACGAGCAGTACTTC.

The CDR3 DNA sequence: TGTGCCAGCAGCGTTTCAGGGAACTCCTACAATGAGCAGTTCTTC. Its translation: CASSVSGNSYNEQFF. V usage is TRBV9 and J usage is TRBJ2-1; possibly TRBD1 for D (5 bases). Trimming cost V 2 bases and J 0 bases, with 9 bases left between them. Looked up from germline, CDR1 is SGDLS and CDR2 is YYNGEE. The CDR3 covers 15 residues.

The chain has TRBV5-5 and TRBJ1-3; the match to TRBD1 covers 10 bases. The CDR3 runs 17 residues. Germline CDR1 and CDR2: SGHKS and YYEKEE (reference sequence). V trimming: 4 bases; J trimming: 0 bases; junction bases outside the gene matches: 7. CDR3 nucleotides: TGTGCCAGCAGCCCGGGACAGGGGTTTCTCTCTGGAAACACCATATATTTT. Translating it yields CASSPGQGFLSGNTIYF.

V and J are TRBV6-5 and TRBJ2-6; 8 bases map to TRBD1. The CDR3 contains 14 residues. Germline CDR1 is MNHEY and CDR2 is SVGAGI. J gave up 0 bases and V 8 bases, and 0 bases lay outside the gene matches. As DNA, the CDR3 is TGTGCCAGCGGGACAGGCTCTGGGGCCAACGTCCTGACTTTC. It encodes CASGTGSGANVLTF.

This clone was counted a few times. The CDR3 sequence: CSVGYGTVNEKLFF. The CDR3 DNA reads TGCAGCGTTGGATACGGGACTGTGAATGAAAAACTGTTTTTT. V gene TRBV29-1 combines with J gene TRBJ1-4; maybe TRBD1 (5 bases). The V end was cut by 4 bases, the J end by 5 bases, with 14 bases between. CDR3 length: 14 amino acids. Per the germline V gene, CDR1 is SQVTM and CDR2 is ANQGSEA.

Regarding this clone: The junction and the germline gene differ at one end; a read error may be behind it. V is TRBV27 and J is TRBJ1-6; 8 nucleotides match TRBD1. CDR1 and CDR2 (germline): MNHEY, SMNVEV (reference sequence). The CDR3 runs to 14 residues. The CDR3 region is CASSRQGSGSPPHF. The CDR3 coding sequence is TGTGCCAGCAGTCGACAGGGGTCGGGTTCACCCCCCCACTTT.

This chain joins TRBV7-8 and TRBJ1-2, with TRBD1 identical over 8 bases. The CDR3 is 14 residues long. V shed 4 bases and J 3 bases; nucleotides not matched to a gene: 4. Germline V gene lookup returns CDR1 SGHVS and CDR2 FQNEAQ. The CDR3 region is CASSSQTGDYGYTF. The CDR3, as DNA: TGTGCCAGCAGCTCGCAGACAGGGGACTATGGCTACACCTTC.

V gene TRBV6-5 combines with J gene TRBJ1-1; possibly TRBD1 for D (5 bases). There are 15 residues in the CDR3. The V end was cut by 5 bases, the J end by 1 base, with 14 bases between. Germline values: CDR1 MNHEY, CDR2 SVGAGI. The CDR3 DNA follows: TGTGCCAGCAGTCAGGGTGGAGGGGAGAACACTGAAGCTTTCTTT. As protein: CASSQGGGENTEAFF.

The V and J genes are TRBV7-8 and TRBJ2-5; a possible D gene is TRBD1 (6 bases). Trimming left V 3 bases short and J 0 bases short, with 11 bases between. Germline values: CDR1 SGHVS, CDR2 FQNEAQ. This CDR3 spans 15 amino acids. CDR3 sequence (DNA): TGTGCCAGCAGCTTGCTAAACAGGGACCAAGAGACCCAGTACTTC. Translation gives CASSLLNRDQETQYF.

This chain joins TRBV5-8 and TRBJ1-2; TRBD1 matches at 9 bases. Germline assignment: CDR1 SGHTS and CDR2 YDEGEE. The CDR3 has 14 residues. V shed 2 bases and J 2 bases; nucleotides not matched to a gene: 1. The DNA for the CDR3 is TGTGCCAGCAGCTTCGGGACAGGGAACTATGGCTACACCTTC. Translated, it gives CASSFGTGNYGYTF.

This clone was counted a few times. In the same sample, other DNA sequences code for this CDR3. The chain joins TRBV4-1 to TRBJ1-1; 7 nucleotides line up with TRBD1. CDR1 is MGHRA and CDR2 is YSYEKL in the germline V gene. This CDR3 contains 14 residues. The J segment lost 3 bases and the V segment lost 4 bases, leaving 5 bases of the junction unmatched. The CDR3 sequence is CASSRLTGDTEAFF. In DNA, the CDR3 is TGCGCCAGCAGCCGCCTAACAGGGGACACTGAAGCTTTCTTT.

The genes are TRBV2 and TRBJ2-5; TRBD2 agrees at 10 bases. The CDR3 covers 17 residues. The germline V gene encodes CDR1 SNHLY and CDR2 FYNNEI. The junction had 7 bases not matched to a gene; V was cut back by 2 bases and J by 1 base. This chain's CDR3 is CASSERHSGGLQETQYF. DNA for the CDR3: TGTGCCAGCAGTGAACGCCATAGCGGGGGGCTCCAAGAGACCCAGTACTTC.

This sequence joins TRBV11-2 and TRBJ2-3; TRBD2 aligns across 8 bases. J was trimmed by 6 bases and V by 5 bases; bases with no gene match: 10. The CDR3 has 15 amino acids. From germline, CDR1 is SGHAT and CDR2 FQNNGV. CDR3 sequence (DNA): TGTGCCAGCAGCGCGCGGGGGGCCCCCCTGGATACGCAGTATTTT. As protein: CASSARGAPLDTQYF.

This clone was seen only once. This chain connects TRBV5-1 to TRBJ1-2, with 11 bases identical to TRBD1. The CDR3 extends over 16 amino acids. The J segment lost 7 bases and the V segment lost 1 base, leaving 9 bases of the junction unmatched. Germline V CDR1 and CDR2: SGHRS, YFSETQ. CDR3: CASSLTAGTGGAGYTF. The CDR3 bases are TGCGCCAGCAGCTTGACCGCCGGGACAGGGGGGGCTGGCTACACCTTC.

CDR3 loop: CSVAGTGAEAFF. The CDR3 coding sequence is TGCAGCGTGGCGGGGACAGGGGCTGAAGCTTTCTTT. The genes are TRBV29-1 and TRBJ1-1; TRBD1 agrees at 10 bases. This CDR3 contains 12 residues. V trimming: 6 bases; J trimming: 6 bases; junction bases outside the gene matches: 4. Germline assignment: CDR1 SQVTM and CDR2 ANQGSEA.

The rearrangement joins TRBV6-5 to TRBJ2-5; the D is unclear. The CDR3 contains 13 residues. Between the trimmed V and J ends, which lost 6 bases and 5 bases, there was a span of 13 bases. Looked up from germline, CDR1 is MNHEY and CDR2 is SVGAGI. CDR3 DNA: TGTGCCAGCAGCTTGATCCCGAGGGAGACCCAGTACTTC. Its protein product is CASSLIPRETQYF.

V is TRBV5-4 and J is TRBJ2-3; 14 bases fit TRBD2. V trimming: 2 bases; J trimming: 1 base; junction bases outside the gene matches: 6. Germline V CDR1 and CDR2: SGHNT, YYREEE (reference sequence). This CDR3 comprises 18 residues. DNA for the CDR3: TGTGCCAGCAGCTTTCGAGGGACTAGCGGGGGCCGCACAGATACGCAGTATTTT. Its protein is CASSFRGTSGGRTDTQYF.

This clone was observed once. V is TRBV18 and J is TRBJ1-1, with no clear D. V was trimmed by 2 bases and J by 5 bases, leaving 12 bases between them. CDR1 is KGHSH, CDR2 LQKENI, per germline. This CDR3 spans 14 amino acids. The CDR3 loop reads CASSPNSGRTEAFF. For the CDR3, the DNA is TGTGCCAGCTCACCAAATTCGGGTCGGACTGAAGCTTTCTTT.

This chain joins TRBV5-1 and TRBJ2-7; possible D gene TRBD1, 5 bases. Germline V lookup: CDR1 SGHRS, CDR2 YFSETQ. The CDR3 extends over 15 amino acids. Trimming left V 5 bases short and J 0 bases short, with 15 bases between. The CDR3 sequence is CASSWGSTSSYEQYF. The CDR3 DNA sequence: TGCGCCAGCAGTTGGGGCTCCACGTCCTCCTACGAGCAGTACTTC.

The J gene is TRBJ2-7, the V gene TRBV11-1, with 8 bases fitting TRBD1. The J segment lost 4 bases and the V segment lost 5 bases, leaving 1 base of the junction unmatched. CDR3 size: 12 residues. Per germline, CDR1 SGHAT and CDR2 FQDESV (reference sequence). The CDR3 loop is CASSRTGYEQYF. For the CDR3, the DNA is TGTGCCAGCAGCCGGACAGGGTACGAGCAGTACTTC.

V gene TRBV6-5 combines with J gene TRBJ2-7, with 7 bases matching TRBD1. Per the germline V gene, CDR1 is MNHEY and CDR2 is SVGAGI. There are 15 residues in the CDR3. Trimming took 4 bases from V and 3 from J; bases not matched to a gene: 9. DNA for the CDR3: TGTGCCAGCAGTTTCGGCCGGGACAGTTACTACGAGCAGTACTTC. Amino acid sequence: CASSFGRDSYYEQYF.

The chain uses TRBV2 and TRBJ2-7, with TRBD1 matching over 7 bases. Unmatched junction bases numbered 3, after V lost 7 bases and J lost 3 bases. The CDR3 sequence is 12 residues long. In germline, CDR1 is SNHLY, CDR2 FYNNEI. DNA for the CDR3: TGTGCCAGCAACAGGGACAGCTACGAGCAGTACTTC. Protein: CASNRDSYEQYF.

This chain uses TRBV30 with TRBJ2-7; TRBD1 matches 9 bases. The CDR3 runs to 12 residues. Germline V CDR1 and CDR2: GTSNPN, SVGIG (reference sequence). The ends lost 5 bases at V and 4 bases at J; junction bases unmatched: 3. The DNA for the CDR3 is TGTGCCTGGTCGGGACAGGGATACGAGCAGTACTTC. As protein: CAWSGQGYEQYF.